This T cell receptor beta chain was sequenced for a study of T-cell memory formation after mild COVID-19. On the study more broadly: There were largely donor-specific TCR clusters.

Libraries for TCRalpha and TCRbeta carried sample barcodes and unique molecular identifiers via 5'RACE. Using its own MiXCR run on the 5' RACE reads, TCRdb lists one record per CDR3 protein. In the table there are over 250,000 distinct CDR3 sequences, less than 20% of which are singletons. Of note for this clonotype: The antigen remains undetermined.

Study-level points and caveats: Contracting clones from day 15 to 85 had balanced CD4/CD8; later expanders favoured CD4+.

The sequencing input was PBMCs or a T cell subset sorted from them (not recorded which). The source of this sequence is a man between 18 and 35 years old who had mild COVID-19 (a few samples of this study predate the infection). Cell type and time point are not known.

CDR3 loop: CASSYRGPAPNTEAFF. The CDR3 DNA follows: TGTGCCAGCAGTTATCGGGGTCCGGCTCCGAACACTGAAGCTTTCTTT. The chain is built from TRBV6-5 and TRBJ1-1; D gene unclear. V lost 3 bases and J 1 base, leaving 15 bases between the germline ends. This CDR3 contains 16 residues. Per the germline V gene, CDR1 is MNHEY and CDR2 is SVGAGI.